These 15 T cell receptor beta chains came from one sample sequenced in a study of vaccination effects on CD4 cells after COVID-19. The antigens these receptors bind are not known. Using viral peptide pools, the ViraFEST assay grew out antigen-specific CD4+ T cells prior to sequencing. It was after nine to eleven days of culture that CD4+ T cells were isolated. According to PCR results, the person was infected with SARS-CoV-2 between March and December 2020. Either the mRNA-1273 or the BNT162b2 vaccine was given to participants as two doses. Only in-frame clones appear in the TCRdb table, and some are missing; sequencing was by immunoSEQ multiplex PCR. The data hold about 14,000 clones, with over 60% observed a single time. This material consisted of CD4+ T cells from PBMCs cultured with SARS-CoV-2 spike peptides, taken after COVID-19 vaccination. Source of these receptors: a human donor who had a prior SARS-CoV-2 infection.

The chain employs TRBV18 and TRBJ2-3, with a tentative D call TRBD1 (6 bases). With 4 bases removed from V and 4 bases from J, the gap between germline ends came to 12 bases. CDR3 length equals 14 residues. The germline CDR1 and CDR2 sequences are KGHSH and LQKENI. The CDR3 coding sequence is TGTGCCAGCTCACGGATTGGGGGCTCAGATACGCAGTATTTT. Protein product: CASSRIGGSDTQYF.

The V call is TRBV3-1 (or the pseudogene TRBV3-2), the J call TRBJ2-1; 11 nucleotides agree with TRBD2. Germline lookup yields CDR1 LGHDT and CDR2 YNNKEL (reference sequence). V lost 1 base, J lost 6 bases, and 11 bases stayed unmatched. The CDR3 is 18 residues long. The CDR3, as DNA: TGTGCCAGCAGCCAAGCGGCTAGCGGGAGGAATTGGGTCAATGAGCAGTTCTTC. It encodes CASSQAASGRNWVNEQFF.

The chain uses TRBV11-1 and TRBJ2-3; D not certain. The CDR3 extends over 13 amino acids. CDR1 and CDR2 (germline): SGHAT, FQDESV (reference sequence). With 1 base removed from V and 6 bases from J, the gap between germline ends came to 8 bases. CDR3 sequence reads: CASSLELLDTQYF. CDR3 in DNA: TGTGCCAGCAGCTTAGAACTCCTCGATACGCAGTATTTT.

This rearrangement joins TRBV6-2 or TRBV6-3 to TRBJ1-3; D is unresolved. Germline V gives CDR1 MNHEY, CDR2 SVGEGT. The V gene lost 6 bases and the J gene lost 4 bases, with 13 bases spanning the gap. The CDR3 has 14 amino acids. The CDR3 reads CASSNTRLGNTIYF. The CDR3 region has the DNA TGTGCCAGCAGCAACACCCGCTTGGGAAACACCATATATTTT.

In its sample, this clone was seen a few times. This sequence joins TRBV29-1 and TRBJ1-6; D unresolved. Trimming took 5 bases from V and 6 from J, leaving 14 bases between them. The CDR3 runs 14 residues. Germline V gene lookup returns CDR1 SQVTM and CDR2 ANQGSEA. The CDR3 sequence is CSVSSGQSNSPLHF. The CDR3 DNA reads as TGCAGCGTTTCTTCTGGGCAGTCTAATTCACCCCTCCACTTT.

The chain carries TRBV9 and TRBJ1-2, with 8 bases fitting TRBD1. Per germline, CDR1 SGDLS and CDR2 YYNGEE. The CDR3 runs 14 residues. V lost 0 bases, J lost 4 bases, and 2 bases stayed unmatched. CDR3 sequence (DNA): TGTGCCAGCAGCGTAGAGGGGACAGGCTATGGCTACACCTTC. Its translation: CASSVEGTGYGYTF.

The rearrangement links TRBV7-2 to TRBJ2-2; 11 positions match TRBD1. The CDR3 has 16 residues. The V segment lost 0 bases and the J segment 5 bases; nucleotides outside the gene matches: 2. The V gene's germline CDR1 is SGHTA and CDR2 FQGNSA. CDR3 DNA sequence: TGTGCCAGCAGCTTAGCTAGGGACAGGGGGACCGGGGAGCTGTTTTTT. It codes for CASSLARDRGTGELFF.

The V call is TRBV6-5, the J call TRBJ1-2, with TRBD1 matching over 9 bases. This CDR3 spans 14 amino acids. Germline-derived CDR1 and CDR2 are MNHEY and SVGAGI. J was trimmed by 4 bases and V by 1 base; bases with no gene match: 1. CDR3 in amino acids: CASSYLDRGYGYTF. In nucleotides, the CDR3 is TGTGCCAGCAGTTACTTGGACAGGGGCTATGGCTACACCTTC.

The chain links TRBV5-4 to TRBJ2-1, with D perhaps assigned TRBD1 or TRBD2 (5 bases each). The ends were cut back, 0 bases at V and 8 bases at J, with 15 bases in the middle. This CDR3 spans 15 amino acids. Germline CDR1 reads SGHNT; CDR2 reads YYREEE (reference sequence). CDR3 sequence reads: CASSLGTGRRDEQFF. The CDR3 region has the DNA TGTGCCAGCAGCTTGGGCACGGGACGGCGGGATGAGCAGTTCTTC.

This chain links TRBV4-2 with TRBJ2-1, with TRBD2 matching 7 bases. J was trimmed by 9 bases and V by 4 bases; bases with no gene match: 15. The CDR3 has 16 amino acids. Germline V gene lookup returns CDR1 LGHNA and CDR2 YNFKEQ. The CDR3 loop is CASSPLGGGPISEQFF. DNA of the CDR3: TGTGCCAGCAGCCCCCTGGGGGGAGGGCCGATAAGTGAGCAGTTCTTC.

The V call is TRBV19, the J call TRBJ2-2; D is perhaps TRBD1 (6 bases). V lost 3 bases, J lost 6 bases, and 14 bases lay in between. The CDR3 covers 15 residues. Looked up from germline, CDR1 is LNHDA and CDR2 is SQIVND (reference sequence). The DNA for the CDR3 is TGTGCCAGTAGTATTCCAGGGGTCGTATCCGGGGAGCTGTTTTTT. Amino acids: CASSIPGVVSGELFF.

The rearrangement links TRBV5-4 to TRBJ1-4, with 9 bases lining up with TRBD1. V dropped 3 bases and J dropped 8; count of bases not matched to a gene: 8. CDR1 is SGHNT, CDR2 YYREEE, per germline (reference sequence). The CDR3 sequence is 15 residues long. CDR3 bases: TGTGCCAGCAGCTCCACGACAGGGGGAGACGAAAAACTGTTTTTT. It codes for CASSSTTGGDEKLFF.

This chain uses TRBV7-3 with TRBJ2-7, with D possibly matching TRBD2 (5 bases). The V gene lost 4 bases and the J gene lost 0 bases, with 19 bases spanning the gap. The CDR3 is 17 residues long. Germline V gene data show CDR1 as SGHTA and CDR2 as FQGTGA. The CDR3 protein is CASSSPRGAVSSYEQYF. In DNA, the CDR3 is TGTGCCAGCAGCTCCCCCCGTGGAGCGGTTAGCTCCTACGAGCAGTACTTC.

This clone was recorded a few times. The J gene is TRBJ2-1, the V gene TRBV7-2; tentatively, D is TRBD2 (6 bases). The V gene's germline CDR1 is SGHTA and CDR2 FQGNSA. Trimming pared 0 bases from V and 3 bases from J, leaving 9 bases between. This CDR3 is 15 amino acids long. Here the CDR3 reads CASSLAKTSYNEQFF. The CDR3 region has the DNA TGTGCCAGCAGCTTAGCAAAGACTAGCTACAATGAGCAGTTCTTC.

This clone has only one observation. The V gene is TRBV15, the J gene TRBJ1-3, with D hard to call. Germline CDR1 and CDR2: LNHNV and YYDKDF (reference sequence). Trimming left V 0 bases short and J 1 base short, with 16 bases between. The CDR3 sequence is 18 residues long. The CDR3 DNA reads TGTGCCACCAGCAGAGATCTTGGTTGGGAAGCTTCTGGAAACACCATATATTTT. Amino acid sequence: CATSRDLGWEASGNTIYF.